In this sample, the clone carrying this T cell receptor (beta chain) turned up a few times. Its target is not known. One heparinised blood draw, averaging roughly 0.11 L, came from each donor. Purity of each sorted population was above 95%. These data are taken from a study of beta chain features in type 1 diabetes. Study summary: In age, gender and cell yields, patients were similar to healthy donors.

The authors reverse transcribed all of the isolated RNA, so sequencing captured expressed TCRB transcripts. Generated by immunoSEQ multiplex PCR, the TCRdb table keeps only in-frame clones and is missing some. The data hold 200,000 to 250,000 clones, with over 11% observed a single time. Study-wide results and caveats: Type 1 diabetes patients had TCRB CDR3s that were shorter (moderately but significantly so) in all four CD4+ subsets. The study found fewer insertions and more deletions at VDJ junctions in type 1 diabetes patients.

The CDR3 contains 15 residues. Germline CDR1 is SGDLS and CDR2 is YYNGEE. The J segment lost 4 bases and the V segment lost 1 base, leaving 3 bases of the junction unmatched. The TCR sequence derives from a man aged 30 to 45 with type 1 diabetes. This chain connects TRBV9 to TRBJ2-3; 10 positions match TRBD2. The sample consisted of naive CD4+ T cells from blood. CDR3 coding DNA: TGTGCCAGCAGCGTAAGCGGGAGGGGTCCAGATACGCAGTATTTT. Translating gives CASSVSGRGPDTQYF.